Reported below is one TCR beta chain. The antigen remains undetermined. This sample was included in a study of post-analysis software for immune sequencing data. About the research overall: Progressive-relapsing, secondary progressive and relapsing-remitting multiple sclerosis were among the disease courses included. Study-wide points: Among roughly 5 TRBV segments more frequent in patients than controls were TRBV5-6, TRBV5-1 and TRBV20-1. Under F measure analysis, samples from one preparation batch co-clustered strongly. Comparison with controls showed significantly lower normalized Chao1 diversity in multiple sclerosis patients.

Presence of unique molecular identifiers characterized the TCR beta cDNA libraries. From approximately 0.95 to 9.8 million T cells, hundreds of thousands of cDNA molecules were obtained. Using its own MiXCR run on the PCR reads, TCRdb lists one record per CDR3 protein. The table has 650,000 to 900,000 distinct CDR3 sequences, 46% seen once. The ends lost 5 bases at V and 5 bases at J; junction bases unmatched: 5. There are 14 residues in the CDR3. Looked up from germline, CDR1 is DFQATT and CDR2 is SNEGSKA (reference sequence). The receptor comes from a girl aged 10 to 17 with multiple sclerosis. The rearrangement joins TRBV20-1 to TRBJ2-5, with 13 bases matching TRBD2. Sequenced: blood. This CDR3 reads CSAGLAGVWETQYF. The CDR3 nucleotides are TGCAGTGCTGGACTAGCGGGAGTGTGGGAGACCCAGTACTTC.